The 4 T cell receptor beta chains below all came from one sample that was sequenced in a study of liver allograft versus peripheral blood T cells. Study in general: Liver transplant recipients had T cell receptor repertoires compared between transplanted liver and peripheral blood.

TCRdb re-derived calls from the reads in MiXCR, one entry per CDR3 protein. The table lists 850 to 1,300 distinct CDR3 sequences, under 20% of them singletons. The receptor set was obtained from a human patient who had a liver transplant. The graft donor may account for some of the T cells.

The chain recombines TRBV5-5 with TRBJ1-2; 7 bases are a match to TRBD1. CDR3 size: 13 residues. V gave up 2 bases and J gave up 3 bases; unmatched junction bases: 1. The germline V gene has CDR1 SGHKS and CDR2 YYEKEE (reference sequence). Written as DNA, the CDR3 is TGTGCCAGCAGCTTTGGGACAGACTATGGCTACACCTTC. Translated: CASSFGTDYGYTF.

About this clonotype itself: A clone one base away is much larger, so this may be a read error. The chain carries TRBV6-1 and TRBJ2-7; a possible D gene is TRBD2 (6 bases). V was cut by 9 bases and J by 3 bases, with 24 bases left in between. This CDR3 has 16 amino acids. Germline loops: CDR1 MNHNS, CDR2 SASEGT. Here the CDR3 reads CARSSNWGLNSYEQYF. In DNA form, the CDR3 reads TGTGCCAGAAGTTCCAATTGGGGACTCAATAGCTACGAGCAGTACTTC.

This clonotype rates as large (0.1 to 1%). The rearrangement links TRBV29-1 to TRBJ2-7, with D possibly matching TRBD1 (5 bases). V was shortened by 1 base and J by 0 bases, with 10 bases between the two germline ends. Per the germline V gene, CDR1 is SQVTM and CDR2 is ANQGSEA. This CDR3 spans 14 amino acids. This CDR3 is CSVEGGPTSYEQYF. The CDR3 region has the DNA TGCAGCGTTGAAGGGGGCCCAACCTCCTACGAGCAGTACTTC.

This clonotype was picked up a small number of times. V and J are TRBV12-3 or TRBV12-4 and TRBJ1-1; perhaps TRBD1 as D (5 bases). Trimming left V 5 bases short and J 2 bases short, with 6 bases between. This CDR3 is built from 12 residues. CDR3 residues: CASSRGNTEAFF. The CDR3, as DNA: TGTGCCAGCAGTAGGGGAAACACTGAAGCTTTCTTT.